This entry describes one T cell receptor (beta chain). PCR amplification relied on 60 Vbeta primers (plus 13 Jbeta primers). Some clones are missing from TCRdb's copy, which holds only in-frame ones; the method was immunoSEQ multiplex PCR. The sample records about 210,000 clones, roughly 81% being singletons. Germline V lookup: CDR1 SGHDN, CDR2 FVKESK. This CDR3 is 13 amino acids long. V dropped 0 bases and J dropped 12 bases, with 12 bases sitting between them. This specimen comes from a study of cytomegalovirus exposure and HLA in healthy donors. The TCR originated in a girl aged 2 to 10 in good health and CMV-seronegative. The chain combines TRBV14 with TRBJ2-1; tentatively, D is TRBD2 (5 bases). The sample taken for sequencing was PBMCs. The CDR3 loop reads CASSQDLGAGQFF. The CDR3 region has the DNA TGTGCCAGCAGCCAAGATTTGGGCGCGGGGCAGTTCTTC.